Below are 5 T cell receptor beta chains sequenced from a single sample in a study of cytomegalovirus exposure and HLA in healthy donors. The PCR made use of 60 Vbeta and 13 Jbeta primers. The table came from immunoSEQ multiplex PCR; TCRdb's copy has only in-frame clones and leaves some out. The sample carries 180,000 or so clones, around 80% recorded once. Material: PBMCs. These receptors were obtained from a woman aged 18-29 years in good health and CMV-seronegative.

The CDR3 DNA reads as TGTGCCAGCAGCCCTGTTAGAGTCCCCTCTAAACAGTACTTC. Its protein is CASSPVRVPSKQYF. J is TRBJ2-7 and V is TRBV5-4; the D is unclear. This CDR3 comprises 14 residues. V gave up 4 bases and J gave up 10 bases, with 21 bases separating them. Germline V CDR1 and CDR2: SGHNT, YYREEE (reference sequence).

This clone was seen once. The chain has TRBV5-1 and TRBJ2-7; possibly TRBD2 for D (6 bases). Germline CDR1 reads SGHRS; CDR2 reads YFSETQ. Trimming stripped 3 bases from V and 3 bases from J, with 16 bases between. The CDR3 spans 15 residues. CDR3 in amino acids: CASSWMGRELYEQYF. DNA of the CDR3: TGCGCCAGCAGCTGGATGGGGCGGGAACTCTACGAGCAGTACTTC.

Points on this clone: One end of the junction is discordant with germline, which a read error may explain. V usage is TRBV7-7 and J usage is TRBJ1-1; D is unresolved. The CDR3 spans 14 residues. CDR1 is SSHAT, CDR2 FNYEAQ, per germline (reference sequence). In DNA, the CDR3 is TGTGCTAGCAGCTTATTGGAGGGAAGCACTGAAGCTTTCTTT. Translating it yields CASSLLEGSTEAFF.

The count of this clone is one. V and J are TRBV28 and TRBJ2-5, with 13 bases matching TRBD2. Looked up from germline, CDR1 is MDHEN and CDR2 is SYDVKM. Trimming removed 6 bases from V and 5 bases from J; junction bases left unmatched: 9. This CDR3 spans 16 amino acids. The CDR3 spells CASRHTSGRGDETQYF. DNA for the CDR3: TGTGCCAGCAGGCACACTAGCGGGAGGGGGGATGAGACCCAGTACTTC. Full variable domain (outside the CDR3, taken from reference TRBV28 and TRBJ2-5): DVKVTQSSRYLVKRTGEKVFLECVQDMDHENMFWYRQDPGLGLRLIYFSYDVKMKEKGDIPEGYSVSREKKERFSLILESASTNQTSMYLCASRHTSGRGDETQYFGPGTRLLVL.

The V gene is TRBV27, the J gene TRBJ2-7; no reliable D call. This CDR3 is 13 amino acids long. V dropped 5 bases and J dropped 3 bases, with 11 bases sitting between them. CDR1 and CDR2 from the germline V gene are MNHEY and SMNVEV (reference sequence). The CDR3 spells CASSPLNHYEQYF. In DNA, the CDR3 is TGTGCCAGCAGTCCCCTAAATCACTACGAGCAGTACTTC.